Shown below are 15 T cell receptor beta chains from a single sample sequenced in a study of shared clonotypes between healthy human individuals. Repertoires were generated with immunoSEQ multiplex PCR, while TCRdb's copy carries only in-frame clones and drops some. The sample yields about 2.3 million clones, approximately 95% seen once. The specimen sequenced was naive CD4+ T cells from PBMCs. Subset indicated: CD45RA+ positively selected. The source of these receptors is a man younger than 35 in good health. Some clones in this sample may be carry-over from other donors' samples.

The gene calls are TRBV25-1 and TRBJ2-7; 8 bases agree with TRBD1. There are 18 residues in the CDR3. In germline, CDR1 is MGHDK, CDR2 SYGVNS. Unmatched junction bases numbered 14, after V lost 1 base and J lost 3 bases. CDR3 loop: CASSESGQGIRGIYEQYF. In nucleotides, the CDR3 is TGTGCCAGCAGTGAATCAGGACAGGGTATAAGGGGAATCTACGAGCAGTACTTC.

This clone was recorded only once. The same CDR3 also results from other DNA sequences found in this sample. This chain connects TRBV5-1 to TRBJ2-1; the D is unclear. Germline V gene lookup returns CDR1 SGHRS and CDR2 YFSETQ. V lost 0 bases and J lost 1, with 8 bases in between. The CDR3 totals 15 residues. The CDR3 loop is CASSLGLPSYNEQFF. The CDR3 region has the DNA TGCGCCAGCAGCTTGGGCCTTCCGTCCTACAATGAGCAGTTCTTC.

This chain joins TRBV5-1 and TRBJ1-4, with D maybe TRBD1 (5 bases). The CDR3 is made up of 16 amino acids. Germline CDR1 SGHRS, CDR2 YFSETQ. Trimming took off 4 bases at V and 4 bases at J, with 17 bases between the two ends. The CDR3 DNA is TGCGCCAGCAGCCCCCAGGGCCCGGCGGTTAATGAAAAACTGTTTTTT. It codes for CASSPQGPAVNEKLFF.

The V call is TRBV5-1, the J call TRBJ2-3; D uncertain. Germline-derived CDR1 and CDR2 are SGHRS and YFSETQ. The CDR3 is 14 amino acids. Deletions cut 4 bases from V and 1 base from J, with 10 bases between. The CDR3 loop reads CASSPASGTDTQYF. CDR3 coding DNA: TGCGCCAGCAGCCCGGCGAGCGGCACAGATACGCAGTATTTT.

This clone appeared a single time. Other DNA sequences in the same sample also yield this CDR3. The rearrangement links TRBV5-4 to TRBJ2-2, with D perhaps matching TRBD2 (6 bases). V lost 0 bases and J lost 1, with 7 bases in between. Germline V gene data show CDR1 as SGHNT and CDR2 as YYREEE (reference sequence). The CDR3 covers 15 residues. Here the CDR3 reads CASSLDSGNTGELFF. The CDR3 coding sequence is TGTGCCAGCAGCTTGGATAGCGGGAACACCGGGGAGCTGTTTTTT.

This clone was recorded only once. This sample also contains other DNA sequences that code for the same CDR3. The V call is TRBV28, the J call TRBJ2-2, with TRBD1 as a possible D gene (7 bases). From germline, CDR1 is MDHEN and CDR2 SYDVKM. V was shortened by 5 bases and J by 7 bases, with 14 bases between the two germline ends. The CDR3 has 14 amino acids. CDR3 DNA sequence: TGTGCCAGCAGTAGACAGGGAGGTAGCGGGGAGCTGTTTTTT. It codes for CASSRQGGSGELFF.

CDR3 residues: CASSPGLVNYNEQFF. CDR3 coding DNA: TGTGCCAGCTCACCAGGGCTAGTAAATTACAATGAGCAGTTCTTC. The gene calls are TRBV18 and TRBJ2-1; no definite D call. Trimming shortened V by 2 bases and J by 4 bases, and 12 bases separated the two germline ends. The germline gives CDR1 KGHSH, CDR2 LQKENI. The CDR3 extends over 15 amino acids.

The chain has TRBV5-6 and TRBJ2-7, with 8 positions matching TRBD2. The V gene end was trimmed by 3 bases and the J gene end by 0 bases; junction bases not matched to a gene: 11. The germline gives CDR1 SGHDT, CDR2 YYEEEE. CDR3 size: 17 residues. CDR3 amino acids: CASSSRVTSGYSYEQYF. The DNA for the CDR3 is TGTGCCAGCAGCTCCCGAGTAACTAGCGGCTACTCCTACGAGCAGTACTTC. Variable domain in full (rest from reference TRBV5-6 and TRBJ2-7): DAGVTQSPTHLIKTRGQQVTLRCSPKSGHDTVSWYQQALGQGPQFIFQYYEEEERQRGNFPDRFSGHQFPNYSSELNVNALLLGDSALYLCASSSRVTSGYSYEQYFGPGTRLTVT.

This clone was found once. The V and J genes are TRBV28 and TRBJ2-7; TRBD2 matches 10 bases. Germline CDR1 is MDHEN and CDR2 is SYDVKM. The CDR3 totals 18 residues. V shed 6 bases and J 3 bases; nucleotides not matched to a gene: 17. Here the CDR3 reads CASRMMARASGSSYEQYF. The DNA of the CDR3 is TGTGCCAGCAGGATGATGGCTAGGGCTAGCGGGAGCAGCTACGAGCAGTACTTC.

Of note for this clone: The sample holds other DNA sequences that translate to the same CDR3. This chain connects TRBV29-1 to TRBJ2-3; TRBD1 is a possible D gene (5 bases). This CDR3 spans 14 amino acids. Trimming stripped 5 bases from V and 2 bases from J, with 14 bases between. The V gene's germline CDR1 is SQVTM and CDR2 ANQGSEA. The CDR3 here is CSVKTVYHTDTQYF. The CDR3 region has the DNA TGCAGCGTTAAGACAGTCTACCACACAGATACGCAGTATTTT.

The rearrangement joins TRBV5-1 to TRBJ2-7; 9 bases fit TRBD1. CDR3 length equals 16 residues. CDR1 SGHRS and CDR2 YFSETQ come from the germline V gene. V was clipped by 4 bases and J by 0 bases; unmatched bases: 8. CDR3 sequence (DNA): TGCGCCAGCAGCGTCTTAACAGGGGGCCTCTCCTACGAGCAGTACTTC. Its translation is CASSVLTGGLSYEQYF.

The J gene is TRBJ1-2, the V gene TRBV14; 7 nucleotides align to TRBD1. Unmatched junction bases numbered 4, after V lost 2 bases and J lost 4 bases. The CDR3 is 14 amino acids. Germline assignment: CDR1 SGHDN and CDR2 FVKESK. The CDR3 reads CASSQRQGLYGYTF. The DNA of the CDR3 is TGTGCCAGCAGCCAAAGACAGGGACTCTATGGCTACACCTTC.

This clone was detected once. The chain combines TRBV11-3 with TRBJ2-5, with 7 bases that match TRBD1. The J call may be faulty, since TRBJ2-7 better matches the DNA end. CDR1 and CDR2 (germline): SGHNT, YENEEA. The CDR3 is 13 amino acids. This chain's CDR3 is CASSLTGYHEQYF. The CDR3 coding sequence is TGTGCCAGCAGCTTGACAGGGTACCACGAGCAGTACTTC.

On this clone itself: Other DNA sequences from this sample encode an identical CDR3 as well. The rearrangement uses TRBV7-6 and TRBJ2-1; 15 bases are a match to TRBD2. The germline gives CDR1 SGHVS, CDR2 FNYEAQ. V dropped 1 base and J dropped 3; count of bases not matched to a gene: 4. This CDR3 contains 18 residues. In DNA, the CDR3 is TGTGCCAGCAGCTTAGGGACTAGCGGGAGGGCCTTCTACAATGAGCAGTTCTTC. Protein: CASSLGTSGRAFYNEQFF.

This clone was found once. V is TRBV27 and J is TRBJ1-1, with D unresolved. V lost 3 bases, J lost 5 bases, and 10 bases lay in between. Germline assignment: CDR1 MNHEY and CDR2 SMNVEV (reference sequence). This CDR3 is built from 13 residues. The CDR3 bases are TGTGCCAGCAGTTTTCGAGGGTGGACTGAAGCTTTCTTT. This sequence encodes CASSFRGWTEAFF.